The clone carrying this TCR beta chain was detected ten times or more. What it recognizes is unknown. This sample stems from a study of read filtering for tumor transcriptome and immune sequencing. This library used roughly 400 ng RNA and molecular barcoded adaptors spanning alpha/delta and beta/gamma chains. Using its own MiXCR run on the reads, TCRdb lists one record per CDR3 protein. The sample yields fewer than 100,000 distinct CDR3 sequences, approximately 13% seen once. General observations from the study: This fraction held mixed bone marrow immune cells after CD138-negative sorting.

Germline trimming cut 3 bases from V and 4 bases from J; bases unmatched to any gene: 1. The CDR3 consists of 14 residues. The germline CDR1 and CDR2 sequences are SGHAT and FQNNGV. This clonotype originated in a donor at least 40 years old with multiple myeloma. The sequenced sample consisted of a population of CD138-negative cells sorted from bone marrow. The chain couples TRBV11-2 to TRBJ2-7; 12 nucleotides line up with TRBD1. The CDR3 protein is CASSLGQGAYEQYF. The CDR3 bases are TGTGCCAGCAGCTTGGGACAGGGGGCATACGAGCAGTACTTC.